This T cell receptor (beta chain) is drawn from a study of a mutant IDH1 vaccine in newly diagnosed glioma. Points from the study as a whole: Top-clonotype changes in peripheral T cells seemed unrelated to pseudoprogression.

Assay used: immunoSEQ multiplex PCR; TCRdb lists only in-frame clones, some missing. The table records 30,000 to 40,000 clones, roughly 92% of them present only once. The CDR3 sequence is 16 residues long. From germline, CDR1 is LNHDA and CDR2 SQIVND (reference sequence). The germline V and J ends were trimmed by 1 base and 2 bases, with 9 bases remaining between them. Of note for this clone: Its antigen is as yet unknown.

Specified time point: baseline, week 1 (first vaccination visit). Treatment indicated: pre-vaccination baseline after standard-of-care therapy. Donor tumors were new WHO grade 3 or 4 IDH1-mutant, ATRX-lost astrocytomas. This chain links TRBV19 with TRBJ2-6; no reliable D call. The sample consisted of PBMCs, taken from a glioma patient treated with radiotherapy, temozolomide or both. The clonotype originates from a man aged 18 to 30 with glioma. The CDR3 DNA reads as TGTGCCAGTAGTATAGGAGTACGGGCTGGGGCCAACGTCCTGACTTTC. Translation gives CASSIGVRAGANVLTF.